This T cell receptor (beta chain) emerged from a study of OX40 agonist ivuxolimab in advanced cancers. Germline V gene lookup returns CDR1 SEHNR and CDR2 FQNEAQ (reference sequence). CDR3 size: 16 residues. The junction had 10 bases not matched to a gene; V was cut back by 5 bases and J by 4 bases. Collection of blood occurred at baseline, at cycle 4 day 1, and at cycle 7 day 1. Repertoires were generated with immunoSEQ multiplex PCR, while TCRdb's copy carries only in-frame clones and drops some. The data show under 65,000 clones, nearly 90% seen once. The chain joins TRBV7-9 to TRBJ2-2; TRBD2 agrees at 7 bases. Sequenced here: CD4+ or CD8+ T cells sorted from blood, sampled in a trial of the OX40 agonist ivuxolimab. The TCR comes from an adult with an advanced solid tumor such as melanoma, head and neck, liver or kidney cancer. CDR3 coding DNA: TGTGCCAGCAGCCAAAAGGGCAGGGAGGGCACCGGGGAGCTGTTTTTT. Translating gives CASSQKGREGTGELFF.